The entry below describes one T cell receptor (beta chain). The antigen is unknown. This sample's time point: newly diagnosed GD, antithyroid drugs for less than 3 months. PBMCs provided the RNA from which the TCR library was made. This sample is drawn from a study of regulatory T cells in long-lasting Graves disease. For the study at large: Newly diagnosed Graves' patients took antithyroid drugs under 3 months.

Germline assignment: CDR1 KGHDR and CDR2 SFDVKD. V lost 7 bases and J lost 5, with 13 bases in between. CDR3 length equals 13 residues. With iRepertoire HTBI primers and Arm-PCR of CDR3 regions, TCR beta libraries were built. Authors' methods: Identified across the samples were 62 TRBV segments and about 15 TRBJ segments. A single record per CDR3 protein comes from TCRdb applying MiXCR to the multiplex PCR reads. The authors' filters were not applied to this entry. The sample shows 400,000 to 550,000 distinct CDR3 sequences, more than 13% of them seen only once. Notes on the study in general: Persistent patients had a count of shared public clonotypes (over 2,500) that exceeded that of new patients (966).

The sample also formed part of further work on T cells in Graves' hyperthyroidism and ophthalmopathy.

This TCR came from a woman in her twenties or thirties with Graves disease. The specimen comprised peripheral blood mononuclear cells (PBMCs), sampled at new diagnosis, from a patient treated with antithyroid drugs. The J gene is TRBJ1-1, the V gene TRBV24-1, with D perhaps TRBD1 (6 bases). The CDR3 reads CATREGRGTEAFF. The CDR3 DNA follows: TGTGCCACCAGGGAGGGAAGGGGGACTGAAGCTTTCTTT.